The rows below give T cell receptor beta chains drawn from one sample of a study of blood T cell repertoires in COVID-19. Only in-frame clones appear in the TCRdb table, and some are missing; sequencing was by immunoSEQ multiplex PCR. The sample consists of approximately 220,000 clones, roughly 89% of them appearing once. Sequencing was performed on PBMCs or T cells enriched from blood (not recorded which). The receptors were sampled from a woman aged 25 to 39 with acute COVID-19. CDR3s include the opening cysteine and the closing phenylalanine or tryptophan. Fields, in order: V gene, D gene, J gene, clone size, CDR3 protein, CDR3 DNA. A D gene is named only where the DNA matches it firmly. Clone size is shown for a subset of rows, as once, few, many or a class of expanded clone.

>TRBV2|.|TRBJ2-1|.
CASIVRASWRGEQFF
TGTGCCAGCATAGTAAGAGCTAGCTGGAGGGGTGAGCAGTTCTTC
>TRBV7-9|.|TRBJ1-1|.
CASSFQAGKAFF
TGTGCCAGCAGCTTCCAGGCAGGGAAAGCTTTCTTT
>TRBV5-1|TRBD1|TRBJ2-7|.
CASTRTGDNYEQYF
TGCGCCAGCACCCGGACAGGGGATAACTACGAGCAGTACTTC
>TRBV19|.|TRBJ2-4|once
CAGPPGEKNIQYF
TGTGCCGGGCCGCCGGGGGAGAAAAACATTCAGTACTTC
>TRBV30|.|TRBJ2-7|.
CAWSIGLGDYEQYF
TGTGCCTGGAGTATAGGACTGGGTGACTACGAGCAGTACTTC
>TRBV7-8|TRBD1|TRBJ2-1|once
CASSSTGGREQFF
TGTGCCAGCAGCTCGACAGGGGGCAGAGAGCAGTTCTTC
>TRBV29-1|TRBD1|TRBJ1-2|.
CSVEEGAEGYTF
TGCAGCGTTGAGGAGGGGGCCGAAGGCTACACCTTC
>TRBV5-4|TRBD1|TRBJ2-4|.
CASSTGQGAAKNIQYF
TGTGCCAGCAGCACCGGACAGGGGGCTGCCAAAAACATTCAGTACTTC
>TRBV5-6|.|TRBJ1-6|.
CASSLGRGLSPLHF
TGTGCCAGCAGCCTAGGTAGGGGACTTTCACCCCTCCACTTT
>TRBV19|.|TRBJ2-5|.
CASSTQGTQYF
TGTGCCAGTAGTACGCAGGGGACCCAGTACTTC
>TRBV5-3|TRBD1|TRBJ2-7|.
CARSLRGQGAREALRQYF
TGTGCCAGAAGCCTTCGGGGACAGGGGGCAAGGGAAGCCCTTCGGCAGTACTTC
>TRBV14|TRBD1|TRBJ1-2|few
CASSHPTDRGDSFNGYTF
TGTGCCAGCAGCCATCCAACCGACAGGGGGGACTCGTTTAATGGCTACACCTTC
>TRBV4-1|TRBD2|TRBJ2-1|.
CASSQGAGGTYNEQFF
TGCGCCAGCAGCCAAGGTGCGGGGGGAACCTACAATGAGCAGTTCTTC
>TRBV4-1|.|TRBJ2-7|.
CASSQTGFGYEQYF
TGCGCCAGCAGCCAAACCGGGTTCGGCTACGAGCAGTACTTC
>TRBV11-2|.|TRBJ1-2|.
CASSAGSNYGYTF
TGTGCCAGCAGCGCCGGGAGTAACTATGGCTACACCTTC
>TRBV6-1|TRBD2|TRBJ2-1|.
CASSEAGGALIYNEQFF
TGTGCCAGCAGTGAAGCCGGGGGGGCCCTTATTTACAATGAGCAGTTCTTC
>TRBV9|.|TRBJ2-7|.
CASSVGTGSSYEQYF
TGTGCCAGCAGCGTAGGGACGGGGAGCTCCTACGAGCAGTACTTC
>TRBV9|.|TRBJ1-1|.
CASSRTSNTEAFF
TGTGCCAGCAGCCGTACATCGAACACTGAAGCTTTCTTT
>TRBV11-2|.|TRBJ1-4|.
CASSLSLPATNEKLFF
TGTGCCAGCAGCTTATCCCTCCCAGCAACTAATGAAAAACTGTTTTTT
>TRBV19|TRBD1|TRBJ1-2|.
CASSMFETGSNYGYTF
TGTGCCAGTAGTATGTTTGAGACAGGGTCTAACTATGGCTACACCTTC
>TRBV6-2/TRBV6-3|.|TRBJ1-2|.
CASSTTIIRTTYGYTF
TGTGCCAGCAGCACTACCATCATACGAACCACCTATGGCTACACCTTC
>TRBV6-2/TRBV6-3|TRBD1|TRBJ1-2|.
CASSYRGTGYGYTF
TGTGCCAGCAGTTACCGCGGGACAGGCTATGGCTACACCTTC
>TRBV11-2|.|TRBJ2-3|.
CASSSRTAYTDTQYF
TGTGCCAGCAGCTCTCGGACAGCATACACAGATACGCAGTATTTT
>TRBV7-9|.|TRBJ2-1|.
CASSSGFRSYNEQFF
TGTGCCAGCAGTTCAGGGTTTAGGTCCTACAATGAGCAGTTCTTC
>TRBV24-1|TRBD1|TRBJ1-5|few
CATSDSGGQPQHF
TGTGCCACCAGTGATTCAGGGGGACAGCCCCAGCATTTT
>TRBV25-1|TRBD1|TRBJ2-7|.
CASSSDRAYEQYF
TGTGCCAGCAGCTCAGACAGGGCATACGAGCAGTACTTC